One and the same sample provided the 17 T cell receptor beta chains below, sequenced in a study of CXCR3-negative and CXCR3-positive naive CD8 T cells. Study results and limitations: For CXCR3-positive naive cells, TRB CDR3s were more hydrophobic than those of CXCR3-negative naive cells.

Via 5' RACE with UMI labels, TRB cDNA libraries were prepared. From its re-call of the 5' RACE reads, TCRdb lists each CDR3 protein once, without DNA. The repertoire shows under 150,000 distinct CDR3 sequences; the top ten hold about 0.61%. The antigens these receptors bind are not known. Source material: naive CXCR3+ CD8+ T cells from blood. Noted subset: CD45RO-CCR7+CD27+CD95- naive CD8+ T cells expressing CXCR3 (TNR3+). Receptors were obtained from a human donor in good health. Some clones in this sample may be carry-over from other donors' samples.

The gene calls are TRBV7-9 and TRBJ1-6; there is no DNA to check the TCRdb D call of TRBD1. The CDR3 covers 14 residues. CDR1 SEHNR and CDR2 FQNEAQ come from the germline V gene (reference sequence). CDR3 sequence: CASSSWKARSPLHF.

The rearrangement joins TRBV2 to TRBJ1-5; the D call of TRBD1 rests on TCRdb alone, since no DNA is present to check it. The germline V gene encodes CDR1 SNHLY and CDR2 FYNNEI. There are 16 residues in the CDR3. CDR3: CASSHLQGRGNQPQHF.

The genes are TRBV29-1 and TRBJ2-7. The germline V gene has CDR1 SQVTM and CDR2 ANQGSEA. This CDR3 has 12 amino acids. This chain's CDR3 is CSVAGRAPEQYF.

The chain's CDR3 is CASTLDWKGGEQFF. This chain links TRBV12-3 or TRBV12-4 with TRBJ2-1; with no DNA, the TCRdb D assignment of TRBD1 cannot be verified. CDR3 length equals 14 residues.

The chain combines TRBV6-2 or TRBV6-3 with TRBJ2-7; TCRdb's D call, TRBD2, is unchecked because there is no DNA. This CDR3 comprises 14 residues. Looked up from germline, CDR1 is MNHEY and CDR2 is SVGEGT. CDR3 in amino acids: CASSWTSGPYEQYF.

V gene TRBV9 combines with J gene TRBJ1-2; with no DNA, the TCRdb D assignment of TRBD1 cannot be verified. CDR3 length equals 15 residues. Germline CDR1 reads SGDLS; CDR2 reads YYNGEE. The CDR3 loop is CASSSPAGRNYGYTF.

The chain couples TRBV7-2 to TRBJ2-7; as DNA is missing, the TRBD2 call by TCRdb cannot be tested. The CDR3 is 16 residues long. Germline CDR1 is SGHTA and CDR2 is FQGNSA. CDR3 in amino acids: CASSPGGPSGVYEQYF.

The CDR3 reads CASSLESTVPSFEQYF. This sequence joins TRBV27 and TRBJ2-7. The CDR3 extends over 16 amino acids. CDR1 and CDR2 (germline): MNHEY, SMNVEV (reference sequence).

This sequence joins TRBV25-1 and TRBJ2-7; TCRdb indicates TRBD2, and absent DNA this call remains unverified. CDR1 is MGHDK, CDR2 SYGVNS, per germline. This CDR3 region has 14 residues. CDR3 sequence: CASSVAGPSYEQYF.

The V call is TRBV12-3 or TRBV12-4, the J call TRBJ2-3. The CDR3 is made up of 13 amino acids. The CDR3 spells CASSLGPLDTQYF.

The chain has TRBV29-1 and TRBJ2-1; the D call of TRBD2 rests on TCRdb alone, since no DNA is present to check it. In germline, CDR1 is SQVTM, CDR2 ANQGSEA. This CDR3 comprises 14 residues. CDR3 in amino acids: CSGGLAGSDNEQFF.

The chain carries TRBV19 and TRBJ2-1; TCRdb's D gene call, TRBD2, goes unchecked for lack of DNA. The CDR3 is 16 residues long. The V gene's germline CDR1 is LNHDA and CDR2 SQIVND (reference sequence). CDR3 region: CASSTTGTSGSYEQFF.

This chain links TRBV29-1 with TRBJ1-1. Germline V gene data show CDR1 as SQVTM and CDR2 as ANQGSEA. The CDR3 loop spans 13 amino acids. CDR3 in amino acids: CSVQETENTEAFF.

This chain connects TRBV28 to TRBJ1-2; TCRdb calls TRBD1, which cannot be checked without DNA. The CDR3 consists of 13 residues. Germline V gives CDR1 MDHEN, CDR2 SYDVKM. This CDR3 is CASSLGGGQPPSF.

The chain employs TRBV20-1 and TRBJ2-1; TCRdb names TRBD2, which stays unverified in the absence of DNA. This CDR3 comprises 16 residues. Germline assignment: CDR1 DFQATT and CDR2 SNEGSKA (reference sequence). The CDR3 loop is CSAYKEEGRDYNEQFF.

This chain uses TRBV27 with TRBJ1-5; the D call from TCRdb, TRBD1, cannot be confirmed without DNA. CDR3 length: 12 amino acids. Per the germline V gene, CDR1 is MNHEY and CDR2 is SMNVEV (reference sequence). The CDR3 loop is CARTGGSQPQHF.

The V gene is TRBV9, the J gene TRBJ2-1; TCRdb gives TRBD1 as the D gene, but with no DNA this cannot be confirmed. From germline, CDR1 is SGDLS and CDR2 YYNGEE. The CDR3 has 14 amino acids. CDR3 region: CASSPDVRGDEQFF.